This TCR beta chain was captured in a study of cytomegalovirus exposure and HLA in healthy donors. The germline V and J ends were trimmed by 3 bases and 7 bases, with 13 bases remaining between them. CDR1 GTSNPN and CDR2 SVGIG come from the germline V gene (reference sequence). The CDR3 length is 12 residues. The PCR employed 60 Vbeta primers together with 13 Jbeta primers. Generated by immunoSEQ multiplex PCR, the TCRdb table keeps only in-frame clones and is missing some. In the table there are 150,000 to 200,000 clones, about 75% of which are singletons. The sequence was collected from a man younger than 35 in good health and CMV-seropositive. Source material: PBMCs. The rearrangement links TRBV30 to TRBJ2-7; perhaps TRBD1 as D (7 bases). The CDR3 loop reads CAWSDPGGEQYF. The CDR3 DNA reads as TGTGCCTGGAGCGACCCAGGGGGGGAGCAGTACTTC.